Listed below are T cell receptor beta chains from one sample, sequenced in a study of graft-versus-host responses after intestinal transplantation. The repertoire was sequenced with immunoSEQ multiplex PCR; TCRdb's copy has only in-frame clones and lacks some. The repertoire holds roughly 9,900 clones, with about 94% as singletons. The sample in question was PBMCs, obtained 8 days after intestinal transplant. The receptors come from a human patient who received an intestinal transplant, so some T cells may come from the graft donor. Both conserved end residues are part of each CDR3. Fields, in order: V gene, D gene, J gene, clone size, CDR3 protein, CDR3 DNA. The D gene is left open where the match is weak. Expanded clones get a size class; other rows say once, few or many, or leave the size out.

v_gene: TRBV19
d_gene: NA
j_gene: TRBJ1-3
abundance: few
CDR3aa: CASSPGEGFSGNTIYF
CDR3nt: TGTGCCAGTAGTCCAGGAGAGGGATTCTCTGGAAACACCATATATTTT

v_gene: TRBV28
d_gene: NA
j_gene: TRBJ1-1
abundance: once
CDR3aa: CASSLHRRNTEAFF
CDR3nt: TGTGCCAGCAGTTTACACAGGCGGAACACTGAAGCTTTCTTT

v_gene: TRBV18
d_gene: NA
j_gene: TRBJ2-3
abundance: NA
CDR3aa: CASSPIRGPKGDTQYF
CDR3nt: TGTGCCAGCTCACCAATAAGGGGTCCGAAGGGAGATACGCAGTATTTT

v_gene: TRBV5-1
d_gene: TRBD1
j_gene: TRBJ2-5
abundance: NA
CDR3aa: CASSFGDRGPETQYF
CDR3nt: TGCGCCAGCAGTTTCGGGGACAGGGGGCCGGAGACCCAGTACTTC

v_gene: TRBV27
d_gene: TRBD2
j_gene: TRBJ2-1
abundance: NA
CDR3aa: CASSLWTSGSGEQFF
CDR3nt: TGTGCCAGCAGTTTATGGACTAGCGGGAGCGGTGAGCAGTTCTTC

v_gene: TRBV7-9
d_gene: NA
j_gene: TRBJ2-1
abundance: NA
CDR3aa: CASSLEGGNEQFF
CDR3nt: TGTGCCAGCAGCTTAGAAGGAGGGAATGAGCAGTTCTTC

v_gene: TRBV5-1
d_gene: TRBD2
j_gene: TRBJ2-1
abundance: NA
CDR3aa: CASRGLAGAHEQFF
CDR3nt: TGCGCCAGCAGAGGGCTAGCGGGAGCCCATGAGCAGTTCTTC

v_gene: TRBV7-3
d_gene: NA
j_gene: TRBJ2-1
abundance: NA
CDR3aa: CASSDLRSNEQFF
CDR3nt: TGTGCCAGCAGCGACTTACGGTCCAATGAGCAGTTCTTC

v_gene: TRBV6-6
d_gene: NA
j_gene: TRBJ1-2
abundance: NA
CDR3aa: CASSSFGPGYTF
CDR3nt: TGTGCCAGCAGTTCCTTCGGTCCTGGCTACACCTTC

v_gene: TRBV7-9
d_gene: NA
j_gene: TRBJ2-2
abundance: NA
CDR3aa: CASSPRPGGANTGELFF
CDR3nt: TGTGCCAGCAGCCCGCGACCGGGTGGAGCGAACACCGGGGAGCTGTTTTTT

v_gene: TRBV28
d_gene: NA
j_gene: TRBJ2-1
abundance: NA
CDR3aa: CASSLFDGSEQFF
CDR3nt: TGTGCCAGCAGTTTATTTGATGGGAGTGAGCAGTTCTTC

v_gene: TRBV6-1
d_gene: NA
j_gene: TRBJ2-1
abundance: once
CDR3aa: CASRGTGNEQFF
CDR3nt: TGTGCCAGCAGGGGGACTGGGAATGAGCAGTTCTTC

v_gene: TRBV28
d_gene: NA
j_gene: TRBJ1-2
abundance: NA
CDR3aa: CASSPLAGRTGYTF
CDR3nt: TGTGCCAGCAGTCCCCTTGCGGGGCGAACAGGCTACACCTTC

v_gene: TRBV4-1
d_gene: NA
j_gene: TRBJ2-1
abundance: NA
CDR3aa: CASSQEGGTHNEQFF
CDR3nt: TGCGCCAGCAGCCAAGAAGGTGGGACACACAATGAGCAGTTCTTC

v_gene: TRBV7-9
d_gene: TRBD1
j_gene: TRBJ1-4
abundance: few
CDR3aa: CASTTARDRGEKLFF
CDR3nt: TGTGCCAGCACCACAGCCCGGGACAGGGGTGAAAAACTGTTTTTT

v_gene: TRBV5-1
d_gene: TRBD1
j_gene: TRBJ1-1
abundance: NA
CDR3aa: CASSLGTAPDSMNTEAFF
CDR3nt: TGCGCCAGCAGCCTAGGGACAGCCCCCGATTCCATGAACACTGAAGCTTTCTTT

v_gene: TRBV2
d_gene: TRBD2
j_gene: TRBJ2-3
abundance: NA
CDR3aa: CASSVLAGGGTDTQYF
CDR3nt: TGTGCCAGCAGTGTTCTAGCGGGAGGGGGCACAGATACGCAGTATTTT

v_gene: TRBV7-3
d_gene: NA
j_gene: TRBJ2-2
abundance: NA
CDR3aa: CASSRRGLPYTGELFF
CDR3nt: TGTGCCAGCAGCCGGAGGGGCCTCCCTTACACCGGGGAGCTGTTTTTT

v_gene: TRBV6-5
d_gene: NA
j_gene: TRBJ2-7
abundance: NA
CDR3aa: CASLSTESYEQYF
CDR3nt: TGTGCCAGCCTCTCTACAGAAAGCTACGAGCAGTACTTC

v_gene: TRBV14
d_gene: NA
j_gene: TRBJ1-2
abundance: NA
CDR3aa: CASSQQLEVLGYTF
CDR3nt: TGTGCCAGCAGCCAACAGCTCGAGGTTCTTGGCTACACCTTC

v_gene: TRBV19
d_gene: NA
j_gene: TRBJ1-1
abundance: few
CDR3aa: CASSIGAGKTEAFF
CDR3nt: TGTGCCAGTAGTATAGGGGCAGGGAAAACTGAAGCTTTCTTT

v_gene: TRBV5-1
d_gene: NA
j_gene: TRBJ1-1
abundance: NA
CDR3aa: CASSFSGEAFF
CDR3nt: TGCGCCAGCAGCTTTAGTGGAGAAGCTTTCTTT

v_gene: TRBV9
d_gene: TRBD2
j_gene: TRBJ2-7
abundance: NA
CDR3aa: CASSVQAGASYEQYF
CDR3nt: TGTGCCAGCAGCGTACAAGCGGGGGCCTCCTACGAGCAGTACTTC

v_gene: TRBV10-3
d_gene: NA
j_gene: TRBJ2-7
abundance: NA
CDR3aa: CAISGSGLYYEQYF
CDR3nt: TGTGCCATCAGTGGGTCAGGGCTCTACTACGAGCAGTACTTC

v_gene: TRBV28
d_gene: TRBD1
j_gene: TRBJ1-2
abundance: NA
CDR3aa: CASSLRGGQGDGYTF
CDR3nt: TGTGCCAGCAGTTTAAGGGGGGGACAGGGCGACGGCTACACCTTC

v_gene: TRBV11-1
d_gene: NA
j_gene: TRBJ1-1
abundance: NA
CDR3aa: CASSTDGNTEAFF
CDR3nt: TGTGCCAGCAGCACGGACGGGAACACTGAAGCTTTCTTT

v_gene: TRBV7-3
d_gene: TRBD2
j_gene: TRBJ2-3
abundance: NA
CDR3aa: CASSPTGTSVVPDTQYF
CDR3nt: TGTGCCAGCAGCCCGACCGGGACTAGCGTTGTCCCAGATACGCAGTATTTT

v_gene: TRBV29-1
d_gene: TRBD1
j_gene: TRBJ1-1
abundance: NA
CDR3aa: CSVEGDRGTEAFF
CDR3nt: TGCAGCGTTGAAGGGGACAGAGGGACTGAAGCTTTCTTT

v_gene: TRBV4-1
d_gene: NA
j_gene: TRBJ2-3
abundance: NA
CDR3aa: CASSQEKGDTQYF
CDR3nt: TGCGCCAGCAGCCAAGAAAAGGGTGATACGCAGTATTTT

v_gene: TRBV5-4
d_gene: NA
j_gene: TRBJ1-2
abundance: NA
CDR3aa: CASRGEDGYTF
CDR3nt: TGTGCCAGCAGGGGAGAGGATGGCTACACCTTC

v_gene: TRBV28
d_gene: NA
j_gene: TRBJ2-1
abundance: NA
CDR3aa: CASSRDVLDEQFF
CDR3nt: TGTGCCAGCAGTAGGGACGTTTTGGATGAGCAGTTCTTC

v_gene: TRBV1
d_gene: NA
j_gene: TRBJ2-1
abundance: NA
CDR3aa: CTSSHGASGGPSSYNEQFF
CDR3nt: TGCACCAGCAGCCACGGGGCTAGCGGGGGGCCGAGCTCCTACAATGAGCAGTTCTTC

v_gene: TRBV28
d_gene: NA
j_gene: TRBJ2-7
abundance: NA
CDR3aa: CASSFSTAGPIPQEQYF
CDR3nt: TGTGCCAGCAGCTTTAGTACTGCGGGGCCGATCCCTCAAGAGCAGTACTTC

v_gene: TRBV27
d_gene: NA
j_gene: TRBJ2-1
abundance: NA
CDR3aa: CASSSGLASGEQFF
CDR3nt: TGTGCCAGCAGTAGTGGGCTGGCTTCTGGTGAGCAGTTCTTC

v_gene: TRBV6-1
d_gene: TRBD1
j_gene: TRBJ1-1
abundance: NA
CDR3aa: CASRAYRGETEAFF
CDR3nt: TGTGCCAGCAGGGCGTACAGGGGGGAGACTGAAGCTTTCTTT

v_gene: TRBV19
d_gene: TRBD2
j_gene: TRBJ2-4
abundance: NA
CDR3aa: CASSSPGRGAKNIQYF
CDR3nt: TGTGCCAGTAGCTCCCCGGGGCGGGGGGCCAAAAACATTCAGTACTTC

v_gene: TRBV7-2
d_gene: TRBD1
j_gene: TRBJ2-7
abundance: NA
CDR3aa: CASSLGGQGDF
CDR3nt: TGTGCCAGCAGCTTAGGAGGGCAGGGGGACTTC

v_gene: TRBV4-2
d_gene: TRBD1
j_gene: TRBJ1-2
abundance: NA
CDR3aa: CASSQGGGEANYGYTF
CDR3nt: TGTGCCAGCAGCCAAGGAGGGGGCGAGGCTAACTATGGCTACACCTTC

v_gene: TRBV2
d_gene: TRBD2
j_gene: TRBJ2-5
abundance: NA
CDR3aa: CASSEGHLAGGQETQYF
CDR3nt: TGTGCCAGCAGTGAAGGACATCTAGCGGGGGGCCAAGAGACCCAGTACTTC

v_gene: TRBV27
d_gene: NA
j_gene: TRBJ1-4
abundance: NA
CDR3aa: CASSFGRGGEKLFF
CDR3nt: TGTGCCAGCAGTTTCGGAAGGGGGGGTGAAAAACTGTTTTTT

v_gene: TRBV27
d_gene: TRBD2
j_gene: TRBJ2-5
abundance: NA
CDR3aa: CASRPLAGGKLETQYF
CDR3nt: TGTGCCAGCAGGCCCTTAGCGGGGGGAAAACTAGAGACCCAGTACTTC

v_gene: TRBV21-1
d_gene: NA
j_gene: TRBJ2-7
abundance: NA
CDR3aa: CASSKTRGGIPYEQYF
CDR3nt: TGTGCCAGCAGCAAGACAAGGGGGGGGATCCCCTACGAGCAGTACTTC

v_gene: TRBV27
d_gene: NA
j_gene: TRBJ2-1
abundance: once
CDR3aa: CASSLRTAVYNEQFF
CDR3nt: TGTGCCAGCAGTTTACGGACAGCTGTCTACAATGAGCAGTTCTTC

v_gene: TRBV27
d_gene: NA
j_gene: TRBJ2-7
abundance: NA
CDR3aa: CASSLGPSYEQYF
CDR3nt: TGTGCCAGCAGTTTGGGGCCCTCCTACGAGCAGTACTTC

v_gene: TRBV19
d_gene: TRBD2
j_gene: TRBJ2-7
abundance: NA
CDR3aa: CASSIRLSGRGGNEQYF
CDR3nt: TGTGCCAGTAGTATCCGCCTTAGCGGGAGAGGGGGGAACGAGCAGTACTTC

v_gene: TRBV28
d_gene: TRBD1
j_gene: TRBJ1-1
abundance: NA
CDR3aa: CASSLFRGSYTEAFF
CDR3nt: TGTGCCAGCAGTTTATTCAGGGGGTCGTACACTGAAGCTTTCTTT

v_gene: TRBV7-6
d_gene: TRBD2
j_gene: TRBJ2-7
abundance: NA
CDR3aa: CASSPLATHYEQYF
CDR3nt: TGTGCCAGCAGTCCACTAGCGACCCACTACGAGCAGTACTTC

v_gene: TRBV1
d_gene: NA
j_gene: TRBJ2-6
abundance: few
CDR3aa: CTSSSMSLCTSRANVLTF
CDR3nt: TGCACCAGCAGTTCGATGAGTTTGTGCACAAGTCGGGCCAACGTCCTGACTTTC

v_gene: TRBV9
d_gene: TRBD1
j_gene: TRBJ1-2
abundance: NA
CDR3aa: CASSVEARGPGGNYGYTF
CDR3nt: TGTGCCAGCAGCGTAGAGGCTAGGGGTCCAGGGGGCAACTATGGCTACACCTTC

v_gene: TRBV7-8
d_gene: NA
j_gene: TRBJ2-6
abundance: NA
CDR3aa: CASSLALGTGANVLTF
CDR3nt: TGTGCCAGCAGCTTAGCGTTGGGGACTGGGGCCAACGTCCTGACTTTC

v_gene: TRBV4-1
d_gene: TRBD2
j_gene: TRBJ2-7
abundance: NA
CDR3aa: CASSQVWGSGPIIYEQYF
CDR3nt: TGCGCCAGCAGCCAAGTGTGGGGTAGCGGGCCCATTATCTACGAGCAGTACTTC

v_gene: TRBV7-8
d_gene: NA
j_gene: TRBJ1-3
abundance: NA
CDR3aa: CASSLPIGPSSGNTIYF
CDR3nt: TGTGCCAGCAGCCTCCCCATCGGGCCGAGCTCTGGAAACACCATATATTTT

v_gene: TRBV6-1
d_gene: NA
j_gene: TRBJ1-1
abundance: NA
CDR3aa: CASSEQPENTEAFF
CDR3nt: TGTGCCAGCAGTGAGCAGCCGGAGAACACTGAAGCTTTCTTT

v_gene: TRBV5-6
d_gene: NA
j_gene: TRBJ2-2
abundance: NA
CDR3aa: CASSLSRRPNTGELFF
CDR3nt: TGTGCCAGCAGCCTCTCGCGGCGCCCGAACACCGGGGAGCTGTTTTTT

v_gene: TRBV11-3
d_gene: TRBD1
j_gene: TRBJ1-1
abundance: once
CDR3aa: CASSLVYKGAGTEAFF
CDR3nt: TGTGCCAGCAGCTTAGTTTATAAGGGGGCCGGGACTGAAGCTTTCTTT